This TCR beta chain was sequenced in a study of blood T cell repertoires in COVID-19. Study-level information: The analysed material was cDNA or gDNA that came from T cells, B-cell-depleted T cells, or PBMCs.

Enrolment of Seattle patients took place during active infection, and they were followed longitudinally. CDR3 length: 16 residues. Germline lookup yields CDR1 PRHDT and CDR2 FYEKMQ (reference sequence). The junction had 4 bases not matched to a gene; V was cut back by 5 bases and J by 2 bases. TCRdb's copy holds only in-frame clones and misses some; the assay was immunoSEQ multiplex PCR. The table includes a few hundred thousand clones, nearly 90% detected once. The J gene is TRBJ2-1, the V gene TRBV13; 12 positions agree with TRBD2. This TCR derives from a woman aged 55-69 years with COVID-19, enrolled during active disease. The sample consisted of peripheral blood. CDR3 nucleotide sequence: TGTGCCAGCAGCCGACGACTAGCGGGGGCCTACAATGAGCAGTTCTTC. Its translation is CASSRRLAGAYNEQFF.